This T cell receptor (beta chain) was sequenced during a study of graft-versus-host responses after intestinal transplantation. Study as a whole: Induction with anti-thymocyte globulin, then tacrolimus and steroids for three to four years, was given to all recipients.

Concerning this clone: What it binds is not known.

Study conclusions and caveats: An association linked early post-transplant HvG declines with peak circulating GvH clone levels.

Assay used: immunoSEQ multiplex PCR; TCRdb lists only in-frame clones, some missing. The repertoire holds roughly 100,000 clones, with roughly 90% as singletons. The CDR3 length is 16 residues. CDR1 is WNHNN and CDR2 is SYGVQD in the germline V gene (reference sequence). V gave up 5 bases and J gave up 3 bases; unmatched junction bases: 11. The V call is TRBV10-1, the J call TRBJ2-3; 7 nucleotides align to TRBD1. The material was unstimulated CD4+ T cells sorted from spleen or lymph node cells, obtained before intestinal transplant. The receptor was derived from a human donor who received an intestinal transplant. CDR3 protein: CASSSTGAAGTDTQYF. The CDR3 nucleotides are TGCGCCAGCAGTTCTACAGGGGCTGCTGGGACAGATACGCAGTATTTT.